What follows are 9 T cell receptor beta chains derived from one specimen sequenced in a study of T cell responses to AZD1222 COVID-19 vaccine. The method was immunoSEQ multiplex PCR; TCRdb's version includes in-frame clones alone and lacks a portion of them. The data hold more than 95,000 clones, with roughly 90% observed a single time. Specimen: peripheral blood, collected on day 0 of AZD1222 vaccination. These receptors originate from an adult in good health.

This clone was picked up one time. This chain uses TRBV20-1 with TRBJ2-7, with D unclear. V was trimmed by 0 bases and J by 5 bases, leaving 5 bases between them. In germline, CDR1 is DFQATT, CDR2 SNEGSKA (reference sequence). The length of the CDR3 is 11 residues. This chain's CDR3 is CSARDLHEQYF. Written as DNA, the CDR3 is TGCAGTGCTAGAGATCTCCACGAGCAGTACTTC.

The chain links TRBV6-1 to TRBJ2-7; TRBD2 matches 15 bases. Losses at the gene ends were 4 bases for V and 4 bases for J; bases not matched to a gene: 5. This CDR3 is 16 amino acids long. From germline, CDR1 is MNHNS and CDR2 SASEGT. In DNA, the CDR3 is TGTGCCAGCAGTGCCATCGGGACTAGCGGGAGGTACGAGCAGTACTTC. It is translated as CASSAIGTSGRYEQYF.

Only one count was recorded for this clone. The gene calls are TRBV27 and TRBJ1-4, with 7 bases lining up with TRBD1. Germline-derived CDR1 and CDR2 are MNHEY and SMNVEV (reference sequence). Trimming cost V 6 bases and J 0 bases; bases outside gene matches: 13. This CDR3 is 18 amino acids long. Here the CDR3 reads CASRARTTGTPTNEKLFF. CDR3 sequence (DNA): TGTGCCAGCAGGGCCCGAACGACAGGGACTCCAACTAATGAAAAACTGTTTTTT. The full variable domain, its missing parts supplied by reference TRBV27 and TRBJ1-4, is EAQVTQNPRYLITVTGKKLTVTCSQNMNHEYMSWYRQDPGLGLRQIYYSMNVEVTDKGDVPEGYKVSRKEKRNFPLILESPSPNQTSLYFCASRARTTGTPTNEKLFFGSGTQLSVL.

There are a few counts of this clone. The chain links TRBV7-3 to TRBJ2-1, with 8 bases that match TRBD2. J was trimmed by 8 bases and V by 2 bases; bases with no gene match: 8. The CDR3 is 15 amino acids. Germline assignment: CDR1 SGHTA and CDR2 FQGTGA. The CDR3 loop is CASSLPGLGSDEQFF. CDR3 nucleotide sequence: TGTGCCAGCAGCTTACCGGGACTAGGGAGTGATGAGCAGTTCTTC.

V is TRBV11-2 and J is TRBJ2-1; D remains unclear. Trimming took off 1 base at V and 2 bases at J, with 6 bases between the two ends. The CDR3 runs to 14 residues. Germline CDR1 reads SGHAT; CDR2 reads FQNNGV. CDR3 sequence: CASSLAGPYNEQFF. CDR3 bases: TGTGCCAGCAGCTTAGCCGGTCCCTACAATGAGCAGTTCTTC.

This clone came up a few times. V and J are TRBV18 and TRBJ2-7; no firm D call. The CDR3 totals 13 residues. Trimming cost V 2 bases and J 1 base, with 6 bases left between them. Germline values: CDR1 KGHSH, CDR2 LQKENI. The CDR3 coding sequence is TGTGCCAGCTCACCATATTCTTCCTACGAGCAGTACTTC. This translates into CASSPYSSYEQYF.

This rearrangement joins TRBV29-1 to TRBJ2-5; TRBD2 matches 9 bases. Germline V CDR1 and CDR2: SQVTM, ANQGSEA. The CDR3 contains 14 residues. Trimming removed 7 bases from V and 5 bases from J; junction bases left unmatched: 11. The CDR3 spells CSGTPGLAAETQYF. The CDR3 DNA follows: TGCAGCGGTACCCCGGGACTAGCTGCGGAGACCCAGTACTTC.

The chain joins TRBV7-2 to TRBJ1-1, with 7 bases matching TRBD1. Trimming removed 10 bases from V and 7 bases from J; junction bases left unmatched: 15. Germline V gene lookup returns CDR1 SGHTA and CDR2 FQGNSA. CDR3 length equals 14 residues. The CDR3 is CATNSVQGTSEAFF. The CDR3 DNA sequence: TGTGCCACCAACTCAGTACAGGGGACTAGTGAAGCTTTCTTT.

The genes are TRBV6-2 or TRBV6-3 and TRBJ1-6; D gene ambiguous. The V and J ends lost 4 bases and 10 bases respectively, with 23 bases between them. Germline loops: CDR1 MNHEY, CDR2 SVGEGT. CDR3 length: 17 amino acids. The CDR3 loop reads CASSSQLFGGGGSPLHF. CDR3 sequence (DNA): TGTGCCAGCAGTTCCCAGTTGTTTGGTGGCGGAGGATCACCCCTCCACTTT.